Shown below are 32 T cell receptor beta chains from a single sample sequenced in a study of CD4+ T cells in melanoma. Clones were sequenced by immunoSEQ multiplex PCR, and TCRdb holds only the in-frame ones, with some missing. The data contain over 9,000 clones, 60% to 80% of them singletons. The sample consisted of cells from a culture (not recorded whether cultured in vitro). All receptors come from a human donor with melanoma.

J is TRBJ2-3 and V is TRBV7-3; TRBD2 agrees at 7 bases. The CDR3 is made up of 16 amino acids. Germline V gives CDR1 SGHTA, CDR2 FQGTGA. V gave up 0 bases and J gave up 4 bases; unmatched junction bases: 7. For the CDR3, the DNA is TGTGCCAGCAGCTTAACAGTGAGGGCGGGGGCAGATACGCAGTATTTT. Translation gives CASSLTVRAGADTQYF.

This clone was counted between two and nine times. The CDR3 DNA reads as TGTGCCAGCACTTCGACAGGGATCCACGAGCAGTACTTC. Its translation is CASTSTGIHEQYF. The chain recombines TRBV6-4 with TRBJ2-7; 7 nucleotides match TRBD1. CDR3 length: 13 amino acids. The junction had 8 bases not matched to a gene; V was cut back by 7 bases and J by 5 bases. In germline, CDR1 is MRHNA, CDR2 SNTAGT.

The chain joins TRBV2 to TRBJ2-4, with D unresolved. This CDR3 spans 16 amino acids. V was shortened by 6 bases and J by 0 bases, with 15 bases between the two germline ends. CDR1 is SNHLY, CDR2 FYNNEI, per germline. The chain's CDR3 is CASRPERWVAKNIQYF. The CDR3 nucleotides are TGTGCCAGCAGACCCGAAAGATGGGTAGCCAAAAACATTCAGTACTTC. Drawing the rest from reference TRBV2 and TRBJ2-4, the complete variable domain is EPEVTQTPSHQVTQMGQEVILRCVPISNHLYFYWYRQILGQKVEFLVSFYNNEISEKSEIFDDQFSVERPDGSNFTLKIRSTKLEDSAMYFCASRPERWVAKNIQYFGAGTRLSVL.

V usage is TRBV5-1 and J usage is TRBJ1-2; 9 bases align to TRBD1. Germline assignment: CDR1 SGHRS and CDR2 YFSETQ. The CDR3 has 15 residues. V trimming: 3 bases; J trimming: 4 bases; junction bases outside the gene matches: 7. The CDR3 DNA follows: TGCGCCAGCAGCTGGGGACAGGGATCCCCCTATGGCTACACCTTC. This encodes CASSWGQGSPYGYTF.

The chain is built from TRBV5-1 and TRBJ2-7; D may be TRBD1 or TRBD2 (5 bases each). The CDR3 consists of 15 residues. V was trimmed by 0 bases and J by 4 bases, leaving 14 bases between them. Germline CDR1 is SGHRS and CDR2 is YFSETQ. The CDR3 is CASSLGTRGDYEQYF. CDR3 DNA: TGCGCCAGCAGCTTGGGAACTCGAGGGGATTACGAGCAGTACTTC.

The chain couples TRBV5-1 to TRBJ1-4, with no clear D. Germline values: CDR1 SGHRS, CDR2 YFSETQ. V dropped 0 bases and J dropped 8 bases, with 14 bases sitting between them. The CDR3 is 15 residues long. Here the CDR3 DNA reads TGCGCCAGCAGCTTGGGCAGTACAAGTGGGGAAAAACTGTTTTTT. This translates into CASSLGSTSGEKLFF.

The rearrangement uses TRBV30 and TRBJ1-2; TRBD1 agrees at 11 bases. Germline-derived CDR1 and CDR2 are GTSNPN and SVGIG (reference sequence). Unmatched junction bases numbered 5, after V lost 3 bases and J lost 5 bases. CDR3 size: 14 residues. CDR3 loop: CAWSRDRGGYGYTF. CDR3 in DNA: TGTGCCTGGAGCCGGGACAGGGGGGGGTATGGCTACACCTTC. Variable domain in full (rest from reference TRBV30 and TRBJ1-2): SQTIHQWPATLVQPVGSPLSLECTVEGTSNPNLYWYRQAAGRGLQLLFYSVGIGQISSEVPQNLSASRPQDRQFILSSKKLLLSDSGFYLCAWSRDRGGYGYTFGSGTRLTVV.

V usage is TRBV27 and J usage is TRBJ2-2; no definite D call. The CDR3 has 14 amino acids. Trimming stripped 2 bases from V and 3 bases from J, with 7 bases between. Per the germline V gene, CDR1 is MNHEY and CDR2 is SMNVEV (reference sequence). CDR3 coding DNA: TGTGCCAGCAGTTTAGACCTTTACACCGGGGAGCTGTTTTTT. It codes for CASSLDLYTGELFF.

The chain has TRBV2 and TRBJ1-5; TRBD1 matches 8 bases. The J segment lost 5 bases and the V segment lost 6 bases, leaving 6 bases of the junction unmatched. The germline V gene encodes CDR1 SNHLY and CDR2 FYNNEI. The CDR3 has 14 residues. The CDR3 protein is CASRDRVGYQPQHF. CDR3 DNA sequence: TGTGCCAGCAGGGACAGGGTAGGGTATCAGCCCCAGCATTTT.

V and J are TRBV11-3 and TRBJ1-1; 7 bases map to TRBD1. V lost 3 bases to trimming and J lost 2 bases; unmatched junction nucleotides: 6. Germline CDR1 is SGHNT and CDR2 is YENEEA. The CDR3 contains 15 residues. In nucleotides, the CDR3 is TGTGCCAGCAGCTTGGGACAGCCGGGAAACACTGAAGCTTTCTTT. Its protein product is CASSLGQPGNTEAFF.

As concerns this clone: An end of the junction does not agree with germline; a read error may underlie this. CDR3 sequence (DNA): TGTGCTAGCAGCCCTGGGGGTAGCGGGGAGCAGTTCTTC. Translation: CASSPGGSGEQFF. This chain joins TRBV7-7 and TRBJ2-1; 7 positions match TRBD2. Per germline, CDR1 SSHAT and CDR2 FNYEAQ (reference sequence). This CDR3 is 13 amino acids long.

The chain joins TRBV7-9 to TRBJ2-7, with D tentatively TRBD1 or TRBD2 (5 bases each). The CDR3 length is 14 residues. Germline CDR1 SEHNR, CDR2 FQNEAQ (reference sequence). V gave up 5 bases and J gave up 1 base, with 12 bases separating them. The CDR3 DNA is TGTGCCAGCAGCCAGGGAGTCGGTTCCTACGAGCAGTACTTC. Translated: CASSQGVGSYEQYF. Together with reference TRBV7-9 and TRBJ2-7, the CDR3 gives the full variable domain: DTGVSQNPRHKITKRGQNVTFRCDPISEHNRLYWYRQTLGQGPEFLTYFQNEAQLEKSRLLSDRFSAERPKGSFSTLEIQRTEQGDSAMYLCASSQGVGSYEQYFGPGTRLTVT.

This clone has just a few counts. The gene calls are TRBV5-4 and TRBJ1-2; D remains unclear. V shed 4 bases and J shed 4 bases, with 11 bases lying between them. There are 13 residues in the CDR3. From germline, CDR1 is SGHNT and CDR2 YYREEE (reference sequence). The CDR3 nucleotides are TGTGCCAGCAGCACCCGTGGAGTCTATGGCTACACCTTC. Its protein product is CASSTRGVYGYTF. Full variable domain (missing parts from reference TRBV5-4 and TRBJ1-2): ETGVTQSPTHLIKTRGQQVTLRCSSQSGHNTVSWYQQALGQGPQFIFQYYREEENGRGNFPPRFSGLQFPNYSSELNVNALELDDSALYLCASSTRGVYGYTFGSGTRLTVV.

This clone was observed once. The genes are TRBV19 and TRBJ2-4; D tentatively reads TRBD1 or TRBD2 (5 bases each). V was shortened by 4 bases and J by 9 bases, with 13 bases between the two germline ends. CDR3 length: 13 residues. CDR1 LNHDA and CDR2 SQIVND come from the germline V gene (reference sequence). CDR3 nucleotides: TGTGCCAGTAGTAGGGGGTCAGGAGGCATTCAGTACTTC. As protein: CASSRGSGGIQYF.

The chain recombines TRBV19 with TRBJ2-3, with 15 bases that match TRBD2. The CDR3 is 17 amino acids. Germline V gene sequence: CDR1 LNHDA, CDR2 SQIVND (reference sequence). V dropped 7 bases and J dropped 3; count of bases not matched to a gene: 8. The CDR3 DNA reads as TGTGCCAGTATAAGGACTAGCGGGGGGGCCATGACAGATACGCAGTATTTT. Translation: CASIRTSGGAMTDTQYF.

This clone was observed a handful of times. V usage is TRBV2 and J usage is TRBJ1-4, with D perhaps TRBD1 (5 bases). The CDR3 extends over 15 amino acids. The germline CDR1 and CDR2 sequences are SNHLY and FYNNEI. V lost 5 bases and J 8 bases, leaving 18 bases between the germline ends. CDR3 region: CASSPGPRGSEKLFF. The CDR3 bases are TGTGCCAGCAGTCCAGGGCCTCGGGGTTCGGAAAAACTGTTTTTT.

This clone was detected a few times. This chain links TRBV7-9 with TRBJ1-2, with 10 positions matching TRBD1. Germline-derived CDR1 and CDR2 are SEHNR and FQNEAQ (reference sequence). The CDR3 is made up of 15 amino acids. The V gene end was trimmed by 4 bases and the J gene end by 3 bases; junction bases not matched to a gene: 5. The CDR3 region has the DNA TGTGCCAGCAGCTCCCCGGACAGGGGGGACTATGGCTACACCTTC. It is translated as CASSSPDRGDYGYTF. The full variable domain, completed using reference TRBV7-9 and TRBJ1-2, is DTGVSQNPRHKITKRGQNVTFRCDPISEHNRLYWYRQTLGQGPEFLTYFQNEAQLEKSRLLSDRFSAERPKGSFSTLEIQRTEQGDSAMYLCASSSPDRGDYGYTFGSGTRLTVV.

This rearrangement joins TRBV9 to TRBJ2-2; D is possibly TRBD1 (6 bases). The CDR3 runs 15 residues. V lost 0 bases to trimming and J lost 6 bases, with 12 bases between them. The germline CDR1 and CDR2 sequences are SGDLS and YYNGEE. The CDR3 spells CASSVAGASAGELFF. The CDR3 DNA follows: TGTGCCAGCAGCGTAGCAGGGGCTTCCGCCGGGGAGCTGTTTTTT.

This chain joins TRBV29-1 and TRBJ2-3; D is perhaps TRBD2 (5 bases). Trimming shortened V by 5 bases and J by 3 bases, and 18 bases separated the two germline ends. CDR1 and CDR2 from the germline V gene are SQVTM and ANQGSEA. The CDR3 has 15 residues. The CDR3 nucleotides read TGCAGCGTTCAACCCTCCCGGCCGGGAACAGATACGCAGTATTTT. This sequence encodes CSVQPSRPGTDTQYF.

The table lists this clone with a few counts. The chain links TRBV2 to TRBJ2-7; TRBD1 matches at 10 bases. J was trimmed by 6 bases and V by 4 bases; bases with no gene match: 3. The CDR3 has 13 residues. Looked up from germline, CDR1 is SNHLY and CDR2 is FYNNEI. For the CDR3, the DNA is TGTGCCAGCAGTGTGGACAGGGGGGGCGAGCAGTACTTC. Translation gives CASSVDRGGEQYF.

This chain joins TRBV29-1 and TRBJ1-3; D remains unclear. There are 11 residues in the CDR3. Per germline, CDR1 SQVTM and CDR2 ANQGSEA. Between the trimmed V and J ends, which lost 6 bases and 3 bases, there was a span of 6 bases. In nucleotides, the CDR3 is TGCAGCGTCCGGGGTGGAAACACCATATATTTT. Translation gives CSVRGGNTIYF.

V gene TRBV2 combines with J gene TRBJ1-2; D is perhaps TRBD1 (5 bases). V dropped 7 bases and J dropped 8 bases, with 11 bases sitting between them. The germline V gene has CDR1 SNHLY and CDR2 FYNNEI. The CDR3 runs 11 residues. CDR3 sequence (DNA): TGTGCCAGCAAGAGGGACGGGGGCTACACCTTC. Residues: CASKRDGGYTF.

The chain carries TRBV2 and TRBJ2-7; 9 nucleotides match TRBD1. The germline V gene has CDR1 SNHLY and CDR2 FYNNEI. The CDR3 is 14 residues long. Unmatched junction bases numbered 11, after V lost 7 bases and J lost 7 bases. The CDR3 loop reads CASTDGTGLGEQYF. In DNA form, the CDR3 reads TGTGCCAGCACCGACGGGACAGGGCTTGGGGAGCAGTACTTC.

This clone was seen once. This chain joins TRBV27 and TRBJ2-1, with TRBD1 matching over 10 bases. J gave up 0 bases and V 6 bases, and 8 bases lay outside the gene matches. Per germline, CDR1 MNHEY and CDR2 SMNVEV (reference sequence). The CDR3 has 17 residues. The CDR3 nucleotides are TGTGCCAGCAGCCGAGGGACAGGGGCGACCTCCTACAATGAGCAGTTCTTC. Encoded protein: CASSRGTGATSYNEQFF.

J is TRBJ2-1 and V is TRBV30; D remains unclear. V dropped 0 bases and J dropped 7 bases, with 10 bases sitting between them. Germline V lookup: CDR1 GTSNPN, CDR2 SVGIG (reference sequence). The CDR3 consists of 13 residues. CDR3 in DNA: TGTGCCTGGAGTGTACAACCCTGGAATGAGCAGTTCTTC. This sequence encodes CAWSVQPWNEQFF.

The rearrangement uses TRBV19 and TRBJ1-1; D not certain. Germline V gene lookup returns CDR1 LNHDA and CDR2 SQIVND (reference sequence). Trimming stripped 5 bases from V and 1 base from J, with 8 bases between. CDR3 length: 13 residues. As DNA, the CDR3 is TGTGCCAGTAGTCGATGGGGGAACACTGAAGCTTTCTTT. As protein: CASSRWGNTEAFF.

The chain has TRBV6-1 and TRBJ2-3; D may be TRBD2 (5 bases). Trimming removed 6 bases at V and 9 bases at J, with 13 bases between. The CDR3 consists of 12 residues. In germline, CDR1 is MNHNS, CDR2 SASEGT. The CDR3 DNA reads as TGTGCCAGCAGGCAAGGACCGGGGACGCAGTATTTT. Translation: CASRQGPGTQYF.

Only a few counts were recorded for this clone. The J gene is TRBJ1-2, the V gene TRBV2; perhaps TRBD1 as D (6 bases). CDR1 SNHLY and CDR2 FYNNEI come from the germline V gene. Deletions cut 3 bases from V and 8 bases from J, with 16 bases between. The CDR3 contains 14 residues. CDR3 loop: CASSEVGGAVGYTF. The CDR3 nucleotides read TGTGCCAGCAGTGAGGTCGGGGGGGCGGTAGGCTACACCTTC.

This chain uses TRBV7-3 with TRBJ1-1, with 7 positions matching TRBD1. With 2 bases clipped from V and 4 bases from J, the junction kept 4 bases outside the gene matches. This CDR3 has 14 amino acids. Germline CDR1 SGHTA, CDR2 FQGTGA. CDR3: CASSLSGGSTEAFF. The CDR3 DNA reads as TGTGCCAGCAGCTTATCAGGGGGGAGCACTGAAGCTTTCTTT.

The rearrangement links TRBV6-6 to TRBJ2-7, with D possibly matching TRBD1 (7 bases). V was clipped by 6 bases and J by 3 bases, with 18 bases between them. This CDR3 has 15 residues. The germline V gene encodes CDR1 MNHNY and CDR2 SVGAGI (reference sequence). The CDR3: CASREGAGSLYEQYF. The DNA for the CDR3 is TGTGCCAGCAGGGAGGGGGCGGGCAGCCTCTACGAGCAGTACTTC.

The V and J genes are TRBV5-1 and TRBJ2-3; D call uncertain. CDR1 SGHRS and CDR2 YFSETQ come from the germline V gene. V was clipped by 0 bases and J by 1 base, with 6 bases between them. This CDR3 region has 14 residues. For the CDR3, the DNA is TGCGCCAGCAGCTTGGGGCAGCGCACAGATACGCAGTATTTT. As protein: CASSLGQRTDTQYF.

In its sample, this clone was seen a few times. V gene TRBV7-9 combines with J gene TRBJ1-2; D gene ambiguous. CDR3 size: 13 residues. Germline V CDR1 and CDR2: SEHNR, FQNEAQ (reference sequence). The germline V and J ends were trimmed by 1 base and 8 bases, with 11 bases remaining between them. The CDR3 bases are TGTGCCAGCAGCTTAGTAACGGGTTGGGGCTACACCTTC. This translates into CASSLVTGWGYTF. Variable domain in full (rest from reference TRBV7-9 and TRBJ1-2): DTGVSQNPRHKITKRGQNVTFRCDPISEHNRLYWYRQTLGQGPEFLTYFQNEAQLEKSRLLSDRFSAERPKGSFSTLEIQRTEQGDSAMYLCASSLVTGWGYTFGSGTRLTVV.